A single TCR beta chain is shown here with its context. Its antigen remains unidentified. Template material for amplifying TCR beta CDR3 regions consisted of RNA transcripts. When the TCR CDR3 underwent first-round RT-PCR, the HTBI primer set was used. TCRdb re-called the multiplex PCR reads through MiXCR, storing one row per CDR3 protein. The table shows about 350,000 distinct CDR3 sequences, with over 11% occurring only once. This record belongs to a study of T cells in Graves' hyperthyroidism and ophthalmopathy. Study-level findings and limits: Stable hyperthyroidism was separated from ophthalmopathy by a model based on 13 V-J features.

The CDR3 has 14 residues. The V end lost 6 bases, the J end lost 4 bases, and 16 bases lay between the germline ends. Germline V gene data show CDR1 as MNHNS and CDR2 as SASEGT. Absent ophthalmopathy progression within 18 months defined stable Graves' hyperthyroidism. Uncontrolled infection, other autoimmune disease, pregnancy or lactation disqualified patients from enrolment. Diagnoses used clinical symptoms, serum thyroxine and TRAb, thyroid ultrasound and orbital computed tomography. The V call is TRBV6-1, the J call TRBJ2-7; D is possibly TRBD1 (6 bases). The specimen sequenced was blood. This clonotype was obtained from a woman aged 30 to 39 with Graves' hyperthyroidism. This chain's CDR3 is CASSSRDTQYEQYF. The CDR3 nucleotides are TGTGCCAGCAGCTCCCGGGACACCCAATACGAGCAGTACTTC.